The 21 T cell receptor beta chains given below trace back to one sample, sequenced in a study of blood T cells in healthy people across ages. For the second PCR, which ran for 7 to 11 cycles, a sample-barcoded 5' primer and a J-beta primer mix were used. TCRdb recomputed calls from the 5' RACE reads with MiXCR, one row per CDR3 protein. The sample yields a few hundred thousand distinct CDR3 sequences, 25% to 30% seen once. Sequencing was carried out using blood. The receptors derive from a woman between 65 and 79 years old in good health.

V and J are TRBV7-2 and TRBJ2-7, with D perhaps matching TRBD1 or TRBD2 (6 bases each). This CDR3 is built from 17 residues. V was trimmed by 0 bases and J by 3 bases, leaving 18 bases between them. Germline V lookup: CDR1 SGHTA, CDR2 FQGNSA. CDR3 coding DNA: TGTGCCAGCAGCTTAGCGTCCATCCGGGGGCCCCTCTACGAGCAGTACTTC. Translation gives CASSLASIRGPLYEQYF. Full variable domain (remainder filled in from reference TRBV7-2 and TRBJ2-7): GAGVSQSPSNKVTEKGKDVELRCDPISGHTALYWYRQSLGQGLEFLIYFQGNSAPDKSGLPSDRFSAERTGGSVSTLTIQRTQQEDSAVYLCASSLASIRGPLYEQYFGPGTRLTVT.

This clonotype was counted a few times. The chain uses TRBV18 and TRBJ2-5; TRBD2 might be the D (5 bases). The end of the DNA fits TRBJ2-1 better, so the J call may be wrong. The CDR3 is 13 amino acids. CDR1 and CDR2 from the germline V gene are KGHSH and LQKENI. The CDR3 sequence: CASSPPTDGLQFF. CDR3 bases: TGTGCCAGCTCACCACCGACGGACGGACTGCAGTTCTTC.

V is TRBV7-2 and J is TRBJ2-1, with a tentative D call TRBD2 (5 bases). Germline V lookup: CDR1 SGHTA, CDR2 FQGNSA. This CDR3 region has 16 residues. The V and J ends lost 5 bases and 0 bases respectively, with 14 bases between them. CDR3 nucleotides: TGTGCCAGCAGCCTAACGGCCCGGGGCTCCTACAATGAGCAGTTCTTC. Its protein product is CASSLTARGSYNEQFF.

The chain recombines TRBV7-8 with TRBJ2-7; 9 nucleotides match TRBD1. Losses at the gene ends were 1 base for V and 3 bases for J; bases not matched to a gene: 7. The CDR3 has 16 residues. Germline assignment: CDR1 SGHVS and CDR2 FQNEAQ. CDR3 DNA sequence: TGTGCCAGCAGCTTAGGAGCGGGGACAGGGATCTACGAGCAGTACTTC. This sequence encodes CASSLGAGTGIYEQYF.

This chain links TRBV7-9 with TRBJ1-1; D not certain. The germline gives CDR1 SEHNR, CDR2 FQNEAQ (reference sequence). Trimming removed 1 base from V and 3 bases from J, with 12 bases in between. The CDR3 is made up of 15 amino acids. Here the CDR3 DNA reads TGTGCCAGCAGCTTAGTCCCAGGCGTAGACACTGAAGCTTTCTTT. It yields the protein CASSLVPGVDTEAFF.

In this sample, this clonotype turned up a few times. The rearrangement uses TRBV27 and TRBJ2-1; D tentatively fits TRBD1 or TRBD2 (6 bases each). Trimming left V 0 bases short and J 4 bases short, with 16 bases between. The germline CDR1 and CDR2 sequences are MNHEY and SMNVEV (reference sequence). The CDR3 covers 17 residues. CDR3 sequence: CASSLSFFGGLYNEQFF. Here the CDR3 DNA reads TGTGCCAGCAGTTTATCGTTCTTCGGGGGCCTATACAATGAGCAGTTCTTC.

This clonotype has a count of ten or more. This chain connects TRBV5-4 to TRBJ2-5, with D perhaps assigned TRBD1 or TRBD2 (5 bases each). The CDR3 loop spans 13 amino acids. Germline CDR1 is SGHNT and CDR2 is YYREEE (reference sequence). V dropped 1 base and J dropped 5 bases, with 9 bases sitting between them. CDR3 sequence: CASSLKGEETQYF. CDR3 nucleotide sequence: TGTGCCAGCAGCTTGAAAGGGGAGGAGACCCAGTACTTC.

This chain joins TRBV6-5 and TRBJ2-5, with D possibly being TRBD2 (6 bases). CDR3 length: 15 amino acids. The germline V gene has CDR1 MNHEY and CDR2 SVGAGI. Trimming cost V 7 bases and J 5 bases, with 20 bases left between them. The CDR3 loop is CASIDRLGLGETQYF. The CDR3 coding sequence is TGTGCCAGCATCGATCGACTAGGACTCGGGGAGACCCAGTACTTC.

This clonotype was picked up a small number of times. CDR3 in DNA: TGTGCCAGCAGCCTTATTATTAGCTCCTACAATGAGCAGTTCTTC. Protein: CASSLIISSYNEQFF. The chain joins TRBV14 to TRBJ2-1; D is unclear. CDR1 is SGHDN, CDR2 FVKESK, per germline. Between the trimmed V and J ends, which lost 4 bases and 0 bases, there was a span of 10 bases. The CDR3 runs 15 residues.

This clonotype was detected ten times or more. The chain combines TRBV7-2 with TRBJ2-5; 10 bases match TRBD2. The CDR3 covers 15 residues. V trimming: 3 bases; J trimming: 5 bases; junction bases outside the gene matches: 6. Germline CDR1 reads SGHTA; CDR2 reads FQGNSA. CDR3 residues: CASSFMSGGAETQYF. DNA of the CDR3: TGTGCCAGCAGCTTCATGAGCGGGGGGGCTGAGACCCAGTACTTC.

The chain uses TRBV7-9 and TRBJ2-5; D may match TRBD1 or TRBD2 (5 bases each). Gene TRBJ2-7 matches the end of the DNA better, so the J call may be wrong. The V gene's germline CDR1 is SEHNR and CDR2 FQNEAQ (reference sequence). This CDR3 has 15 amino acids. CDR3 residues: CASRELGTDTHEQYF. For the CDR3, the DNA is TGTGCCAGCAGAGAGCTCGGGACGGATACCCACGAGCAGTACTTC.

The chain links TRBV7-3 to TRBJ2-5, with D unclear. Trimming left V 1 base short and J 3 bases short, with 6 bases between. The CDR3 length is 13 residues. From germline, CDR1 is SGHTA and CDR2 FQGTGA. The CDR3 nucleotides read TGTGCCAGCAGCTTAAACGTGGAAGAGACCCAGTACTTC. Its translation: CASSLNVEETQYF.

The gene calls are TRBV5-1 and TRBJ2-7; the D gene is possibly TRBD2 (6 bases). V was clipped by 3 bases and J by 6 bases, with 22 bases between them. This CDR3 spans 16 amino acids. Germline V gene lookup returns CDR1 SGHRS and CDR2 YFSETQ. This CDR3 is CASSSLRDVNSGEQYF. The CDR3 nucleotides are TGCGCCAGCAGCTCTCTCCGGGACGTCAATAGCGGCGAGCAGTACTTC. Together with reference TRBV5-1 and TRBJ2-7, the CDR3 gives the full variable domain: KAGVTQTPRYLIKTRGQQVTLSCSPISGHRSVSWYQQTPGQGLQFLFEYFSETQRNKGNFPGRFSGRQFSNSRSEMNVSTLELGDSALYLCASSSLRDVNSGEQYFGPGTRLTVT.

This clonotype was found a few times. The rearrangement links TRBV6-2 or TRBV6-3 to TRBJ2-1; 9 bases line up with TRBD1. V was pared by 6 bases and J by 6 bases, with 9 bases of the junction left unmatched. Germline loops: CDR1 MNHEY, CDR2 SVGEGT. This CDR3 contains 15 residues. The CDR3 region has the DNA TGTGCCAGCAGACCGACAGGGGGGATCGGCAATGAGCAGTTCTTC. This encodes CASRPTGGIGNEQFF.

This clonotype came up a few times. The chain carries TRBV18 and TRBJ1-1; tentative D call: TRBD1 (6 bases). V was trimmed by 1 base and J by 3 bases, leaving 6 bases between them. The CDR3 extends over 13 amino acids. CDR1 KGHSH and CDR2 LQKENI come from the germline V gene. The CDR3 sequence is CASSPRTDTEAFF. As DNA, the CDR3 is TGTGCCAGCTCACCACGGACAGACACTGAAGCTTTCTTT.

The rearrangement uses TRBV7-9 and TRBJ2-1, with 12 bases lining up with TRBD2. The CDR3 is made up of 15 amino acids. The germline V gene has CDR1 SEHNR and CDR2 FQNEAQ (reference sequence). V lost 6 bases to trimming and J lost 5 bases; unmatched junction nucleotides: 5. In DNA form, the CDR3 reads TGTGCCAGCAGTTACGCTAGCGGGAGGGACAATGAGCAGTTCTTC. It translates to CASSYASGRDNEQFF.

The chain employs TRBV7-8 and TRBJ1-2; 7 nucleotides agree with TRBD1. The CDR3 spans 16 residues. Trimming took 5 bases from V and 3 from J; bases not matched to a gene: 12. Germline-derived CDR1 and CDR2 are SGHVS and FQNEAQ. The CDR3 DNA reads as TGTGCCAGCAGCGCAGGACAGGACTTCGAGCACTATGGCTACACCTTC. Its protein is CASSAGQDFEHYGYTF.

This clonotype was observed a handful of times. The genes are TRBV2 and TRBJ1-1; D is unresolved. The V and J ends lost 1 base and 7 bases respectively, with 10 bases between them. The germline V gene has CDR1 SNHLY and CDR2 FYNNEI. The CDR3 spans 13 residues. CDR3 in DNA: TGTGCCAGCAGTGAAGACGGTAACCTTGAAGCTTTCTTT. Translating it yields CASSEDGNLEAFF.

In the case of this clonotype: A read error may produce the germline difference seen at one junction end. V usage is TRBV12-3 or TRBV12-4 and J usage is TRBJ1-4; D ambiguous. The CDR3 spans 14 residues. CDR3 bases: TGTGCCAGCAGCTTAGGATCAAGTCGGGAAAAACTGTTTTTT. Translated: CASSLGSSREKLFF.

This chain joins TRBV7-9 and TRBJ2-7; 7 nucleotides line up with TRBD2. CDR3 length: 15 amino acids. The V gene end was trimmed by 3 bases and the J gene end by 6 bases; junction bases not matched to a gene: 11. CDR1 is SEHNR and CDR2 is FQNEAQ in the germline V gene (reference sequence). This CDR3 reads CASSLSNIVAGEQYF. CDR3 DNA sequence: TGTGCCAGCAGCTTGTCGAACATTGTAGCGGGCGAGCAGTACTTC. The complete variable domain, with remaining parts taken from reference TRBV7-9 and TRBJ2-7, reads DTGVSQNPRHKITKRGQNVTFRCDPISEHNRLYWYRQTLGQGPEFLTYFQNEAQLEKSRLLSDRFSAERPKGSFSTLEIQRTEQGDSAMYLCASSLSNIVAGEQYFGPGTRLTVT.

The chain links TRBV14 to TRBJ1-1; D is unclear. Germline-derived CDR1 and CDR2 are SGHDN and FVKESK. The CDR3 spans 12 residues. V was trimmed by 8 bases and J by 5 bases, leaving 12 bases between them. CDR3 sequence: CASGYGRTEAFF. In DNA form, the CDR3 reads TGTGCCAGCGGTTATGGGCGGACTGAAGCTTTCTTT.